This TCR beta chain was recovered during a study of T cell responses to AZD1222 COVID-19 vaccine. Germline CDR1 reads ENHRY; CDR2 reads SYGVKD. The CDR3 has 13 residues. Unmatched junction bases numbered 0, after V lost 6 bases and J lost 1 base. Measured with immunoSEQ multiplex PCR; TCRdb has only the in-frame clones, and not every one. This table has 120,000 to 150,000 clones, 88% appearing once. The genes are TRBV10-3 and TRBJ2-5; 9 bases agree with TRBD2. The sequence derives from an adult who received the MenACWY meningococcal vaccine as a control. Sample: peripheral blood, taken 28 days after the second dose of the MenACWY control vaccine. Written as DNA, the CDR3 is TGTGCCATCAGGACTAGCGGCCAAGAGACCCAGTACTTC. Translating it yields CAIRTSGQETQYF.